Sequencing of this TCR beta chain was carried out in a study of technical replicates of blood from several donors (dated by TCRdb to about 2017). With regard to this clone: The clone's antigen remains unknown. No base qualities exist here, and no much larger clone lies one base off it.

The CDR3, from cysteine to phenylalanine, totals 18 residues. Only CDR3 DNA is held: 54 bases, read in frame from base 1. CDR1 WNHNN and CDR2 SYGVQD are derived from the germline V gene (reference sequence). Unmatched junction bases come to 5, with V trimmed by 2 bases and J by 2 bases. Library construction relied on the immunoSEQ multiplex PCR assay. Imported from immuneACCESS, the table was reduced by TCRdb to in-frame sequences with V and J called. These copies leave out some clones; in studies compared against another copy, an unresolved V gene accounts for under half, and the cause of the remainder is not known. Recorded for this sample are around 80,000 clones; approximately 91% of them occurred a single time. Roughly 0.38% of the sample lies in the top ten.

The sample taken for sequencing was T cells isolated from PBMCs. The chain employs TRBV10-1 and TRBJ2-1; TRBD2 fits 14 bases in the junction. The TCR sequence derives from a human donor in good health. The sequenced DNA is TGCGCCAGCAGTGAGGGACTAGCGGGAGGCCTCCCCTACAATGAGCAGTTCTTC. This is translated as CASSEGLAGGLPYNEQFF.